This T cell receptor beta chain was sequenced for a study of blood T cell repertoires in COVID-19. Study overall: Whether acute or convalescent, the COVID-19 samples came from the United States, Italy and Spain.

Authors' data handling: Amplification from reference gene primers served as the basis for estimated nucleated cell counts. The assay was immunoSEQ multiplex PCR, and TCRdb's table has in-frame clones only and misses some. V and J calls plus clone size are reproduced from that table; the DNA served to infer D and trimming. The table lists about 130,000 clones, about four fifths of them singletons. Germline V lookup: CDR1 SNHLY, CDR2 FYNNEI. This CDR3 spans 16 amino acids. V was clipped by 2 bases and J by 0 bases, with 11 bases between them. V gene TRBV2 combines with J gene TRBJ1-3; D unresolved. The sequencing input was peripheral blood. This TCR was sampled from a man between 60 and 75 years old with acute or convalescent COVID-19. CDR3 protein: CASSEQALNSGNTIYF. The CDR3 DNA reads as TGTGCCAGCAGTGAACAGGCCCTCAACTCTGGAAACACCATATATTTT.